This TCR beta chain was found in a study of identical twins. A few counts support this clonotype. Its antigen is not identified. Findings and caveats of the study: Where out-of-frame alpha sequences were twin-shared, they showed excess low generation probability.

From germline, CDR1 is DFQATT and CDR2 SNEGSKA (reference sequence). The CDR3 length is 14 residues. TCRdb re-derived calls from the 5' RACE reads in MiXCR, one entry per CDR3 protein. The table has roughly 1,500,000 distinct CDR3 sequences, around a third seen once. Source material: cord blood. The rearrangement joins TRBV20-1 to TRBJ2-1, with D hard to call. The tail of the sequence fits TRBJ2-7 better, so the J call may be wrong. This sequence originates from a newborn girl in good health. The CDR3 is CSARDRVPYNEQYF. In DNA form, the CDR3 reads TGCAGTGCTAGAGATCGGGTCCCGTACAATGAGCAGTACTTC.